Below, 24 T cell receptor beta chains from the same sample are listed, as sequenced in a study of quantifying T cell responses using KT2 cells. Overall study: TCR alpha and beta constant-region primers primed reverse transcription of RNA.

A single-stranded UMI oligo with SP2 sequence was ligated to cDNA 3' ends. An equimolar mix of RC1.1 and RC1.2 primed the beta chain across TRBC1 and TRBC2. TCRdb re-analysed the UMI-ligation and nested PCR reads in MiXCR, keeping a single row per CDR3 protein. The data show roughly 38,000 distinct CDR3 sequences, more than 15% seen once. Sequenced: PBMCs spiked with cells of the T cell clone KT2. Every receptor here comes from a human donor.

The chain recombines TRBV6-1 with TRBJ2-7, with TRBD2 identical over 9 bases. The CDR3 is made up of 15 amino acids. The trim removed 0 bases at V and 5 bases at J, leaving 5 bases unmatched. Per the germline V gene, CDR1 is MNHNS and CDR2 is SASEGT. The CDR3 is CASSEALSGGDEQYF. The CDR3 nucleotides are TGTGCCAGCAGTGAAGCGCTTAGCGGGGGCGACGAGCAGTACTTC.

This clonotype has a handful of counts. The J gene is TRBJ2-7, the V gene TRBV6-5; TRBD2 agrees at 8 bases. The ends lost 5 bases at V and 2 bases at J; junction bases unmatched: 8. This CDR3 contains 15 residues. Germline CDR1 reads MNHEY; CDR2 reads SVGAGI. The CDR3 DNA reads TGTGCCAGCAGTCCCCGGGGGGGGCCAACCTACGAGCAGTACTTC. Translated: CASSPRGGPTYEQYF.

A few counts support this clonotype. The genes are TRBV7-6 and TRBJ2-7; weak D call: TRBD2 (6 bases). Trimming cost V 1 base and J 6 bases, with 10 bases left between them. CDR1 is SGHVS and CDR2 is FNYEAQ in the germline V gene. The CDR3 totals 13 residues. In DNA, the CDR3 is TGTGCCAGCAGCTTAGGAGTCGGGAGCGAGCAGTACTTC. Protein sequence: CASSLGVGSEQYF.

This clonotype was counted only a few times. V and J are TRBV7-3 and TRBJ1-6, with D unclear. The CDR3 runs to 14 residues. Germline CDR1 is SGHTA and CDR2 is FQGTGA. Deletions cut 1 base from V and 7 bases from J, with 8 bases between. The CDR3 is CASSLIGVNSPLHF. As DNA, the CDR3 is TGTGCCAGCAGCTTAATAGGTGTGAATTCACCCCTCCACTTT.

A few counts support this clonotype. The V and J genes are TRBV7-2 and TRBJ2-3; TRBD1 agrees at 8 bases. The germline CDR1 and CDR2 sequences are SGHTA and FQGNSA. V lost 3 bases to trimming and J lost 6 bases; unmatched junction nucleotides: 11. The CDR3 consists of 16 residues. The CDR3 nucleotides read TGTGCCAGCAGCTTCATAAGCAGGGGGCTGGCGGATACGCAGTATTTT. It encodes CASSFISRGLADTQYF.

This clonotype was counted between two and nine times. The chain has TRBV12-3 or TRBV12-4 and TRBJ1-1; D gene ambiguous. V was trimmed by 1 base and J by 8 bases, leaving 8 bases between them. This CDR3 is 12 amino acids long. In DNA form, the CDR3 reads TGTGCCAGCAGTTTAGGGGCGCGGGAAGCTTTCTTT. This sequence encodes CASSLGAREAFF.

V is TRBV4-3 and J is TRBJ1-4; 10 bases line up with TRBD1. Germline V gene sequence: CDR1 LGHNA, CDR2 YSLEER. The CDR3 is made up of 16 amino acids. With V trimmed by 4 bases and J by 4 bases, 6 bases remained unmatched. The CDR3 reads CASSPIGQGGNEKLFF. For the CDR3, the DNA is TGCGCCAGCAGCCCAATCGGACAGGGGGGTAATGAAAAACTGTTTTTT.

A few counts support this clonotype. The chain uses TRBV6-1 and TRBJ1-1; 7 nucleotides match TRBD1. CDR3 length: 14 residues. Germline-derived CDR1 and CDR2 are MNHNS and SASEGT. V lost 7 bases, J lost 1 base, and 6 bases stayed unmatched. Here the CDR3 reads CASNSRTGNTEAFF. The CDR3 coding sequence is TGTGCCAGCAACTCCAGGACAGGGAACACTGAAGCTTTCTTT.

This clonotype was counted between two and nine times. The genes are TRBV27 and TRBJ1-4; D ambiguous. Germline V gene data show CDR1 as MNHEY and CDR2 as SMNVEV (reference sequence). V lost 3 bases and J 0 bases, leaving 5 bases between the germline ends. This CDR3 comprises 14 residues. The CDR3 loop reads CASSLQTTNEKLFF. The CDR3 DNA is TGTGCCAGCAGTTTGCAGACAACTAATGAAAAACTGTTTTTT. The variable domain in full, completed from reference TRBV27 and TRBJ1-4, reads EAQVTQNPRYLITVTGKKLTVTCSQNMNHEYMSWYRQDPGLGLRQIYYSMNVEVTDKGDVPEGYKVSRKEKRNFPLILESPSPNQTSLYFCASSLQTTNEKLFFGSGTQLSVL.

This clonotype has a handful of counts. The chain couples TRBV7-2 to TRBJ2-5, with 8 positions matching TRBD1. V shed 0 bases and J 3 bases; nucleotides not matched to a gene: 3. Germline V gene lookup returns CDR1 SGHTA and CDR2 FQGNSA. The CDR3 has 15 residues. The CDR3 loop is CASSLADRDEETQYF. The CDR3, as DNA: TGTGCCAGCAGCTTAGCGGACAGGGATGAAGAGACCCAGTACTTC.

The chain is built from TRBV5-4 and TRBJ1-2, with 9 bases identical to TRBD1. Per germline, CDR1 SGHNT and CDR2 YYREEE (reference sequence). V lost 4 bases and J lost 4; bases outside the gene matches: 8. The CDR3 consists of 15 residues. The CDR3 sequence: CASSPGQGSGYGYTF. CDR3 nucleotides: TGTGCCAGCAGCCCAGGACAGGGGAGCGGCTATGGCTACACCTTC.

This clonotype was seen ten or more times. The J gene is TRBJ2-7, the V gene TRBV7-8; TRBD1 might be the D (6 bases). Germline CDR1 is SGHVS and CDR2 is FQNEAQ. The CDR3 has 14 amino acids. V lost 1 base and J 0 bases, leaving 7 bases between the germline ends. The CDR3 coding sequence is TGTGCCAGCAGCTTAGGGACAGCCTCCTACGAGCAGTACTTC. Its translation is CASSLGTASYEQYF.

The chain employs TRBV5-1 and TRBJ2-3; D not certain. This CDR3 spans 14 amino acids. V was pared by 4 bases and J by 6 bases, with 15 bases between. Germline CDR1 and CDR2: SGHRS and YFSETQ. CDR3 sequence reads: CASSNVLGQDTQYF. In nucleotides, the CDR3 is TGCGCCAGCAGCAACGTTTTAGGCCAGGATACGCAGTATTTT.

In this sample, this clonotype turned up a few times. This chain joins TRBV7-9 and TRBJ1-5; D possibly corresponds to TRBD1 (5 bases). This CDR3 has 15 residues. Germline-derived CDR1 and CDR2 are SEHNR and FQNEAQ (reference sequence). Trimming removed 5 bases from V and 4 bases from J, with 15 bases in between. CDR3: CASSQPGAQNQPQHF. In DNA form, the CDR3 reads TGTGCCAGCAGCCAACCCGGGGCCCAAAATCAGCCCCAGCATTTT. Looking up the rest from reference TRBV7-9 and TRBJ1-5 gives the full variable domain: DTGVSQNPRHKITKRGQNVTFRCDPISEHNRLYWYRQTLGQGPEFLTYFQNEAQLEKSRLLSDRFSAERPKGSFSTLEIQRTEQGDSAMYLCASSQPGAQNQPQHFGDGTRLSIL.

This clonotype was detected a few times. J is TRBJ2-7 and V is TRBV6-1; D is unresolved. V was pared by 4 bases and J by 5 bases, with 3 bases between. Germline V lookup: CDR1 MNHNS, CDR2 SASEGT. The CDR3 covers 10 residues. CDR3 coding DNA: TGTGCCAGCAGTGTCCACGAGCAGTACTTC. Translation: CASSVHEQYF.

This clonotype showed up just a few times. V and J are TRBV4-2 and TRBJ1-5; a possible D gene is TRBD1 (5 bases). V dropped 0 bases and J dropped 3 bases, with 9 bases sitting between them. Germline V CDR1 and CDR2: LGHNA, YNFKEQ. CDR3 length equals 15 residues. CDR3 nucleotides: TGTGCCAGCAGCCAAGATAAGACAGCCAATCAGCCCCAGCATTTT. As protein: CASSQDKTANQPQHF.

The chain has TRBV3-1 and TRBJ2-5; no clear D gene. CDR3 length: 12 residues. Germline CDR1 LGHDT, CDR2 YNNKEL (reference sequence). V was pared by 0 bases and J by 3 bases, with 2 bases between. The CDR3 loop is CASSQDEETQYF. CDR3 DNA sequence: TGTGCCAGCAGCCAAGATGAAGAGACCCAGTACTTC.

A note on this clonotype: A read error may produce the germline difference seen at one junction end. CDR3 sequence reads: CSASDRESLGGYNF. The CDR3 DNA reads as TGCAGTGCCTCCGACAGGGAAAGTTTGGGCGGCTACAACTTC. V is TRBV20-1 and J is TRBJ1-2; 7 positions match TRBD1. CDR3 length: 14 residues. The germline CDR1 and CDR2 sequences are DFQATT and SNEGSKA (reference sequence).

The chain links TRBV6-6 to TRBJ2-3; 8 bases align to TRBD2. CDR1 and CDR2 (germline): MNHNY, SVGAGI (reference sequence). The CDR3 runs to 14 residues. J lost 6 bases, V lost 3 bases, and 5 bases had no gene match. The CDR3: CASSYLRGGDTQYF. The CDR3 DNA is TGTGCCAGCAGTTATCTTCGGGGGGGGGATACGCAGTATTTT.

This clonotype was seen repeatedly, ten times or more. J is TRBJ2-1 and V is TRBV14; D is undetermined. The CDR3 runs 13 residues. Germline V gene lookup returns CDR1 SGHDN and CDR2 FVKESK. Trimming removed 1 base from V and 3 bases from J, with 4 bases in between. CDR3 DNA sequence: TGTGCCAGCAGCCAAGGTTACTACAATGAGCAGTTCTTC. It codes for CASSQGYYNEQFF. The whole variable domain, remainder taken from reference TRBV14 and TRBJ2-1, is EAGVTQFPSHSVIEKGQTVTLRCDPISGHDNLYWYRRVMGKEIKFLLHFVKESKQDESGMPNNRFLAERTGGTYSTLKVQPAELEDSGVYFCASSQGYYNEQFFGPGTRLTVL.

This clonotype appeared a few times. This chain joins TRBV30 and TRBJ1-5; D unclear. CDR1 is GTSNPN and CDR2 is SVGIG in the germline V gene (reference sequence). This CDR3 has 14 amino acids. V gave up 5 bases and J gave up 7 bases, with 18 bases separating them. CDR3 DNA sequence: TGTGCCTGGGACGCCGACGGAGCCAGACAGCCCCAGCATTTT. Translated: CAWDADGARQPQHF. Looking up the rest from reference TRBV30 and TRBJ1-5 gives the full variable domain: SQTIHQWPATLVQPVGSPLSLECTVEGTSNPNLYWYRQAAGRGLQLLFYSVGIGQISSEVPQNLSASRPQDRQFILSSKKLLLSDSGFYLCAWDADGARQPQHFGDGTRLSIL.

The V and J genes are TRBV7-2 and TRBJ2-3; D possibly corresponds to TRBD1 (6 bases). Germline V CDR1 and CDR2: SGHTA, FQGNSA. CDR3 length: 14 amino acids. Deletions cut 5 bases from V and 5 bases from J, with 14 bases between. This CDR3 is CASSHRATRDTQYF. DNA for the CDR3: TGTGCCAGCAGCCACAGGGCAACAAGAGATACGCAGTATTTT.

This clonotype rates as medium-sized. V gene TRBV6-5 combines with J gene TRBJ2-2; 8 bases match TRBD2. J was trimmed by 3 bases and V by 3 bases; bases with no gene match: 12. CDR1 and CDR2 from the germline V gene are MNHEY and SVGAGI. The length of the CDR3 is 18 residues. The CDR3 coding sequence is TGTGCCAGCAGTTATTCGTTCGCGGGAGGTCGCGACACCGGGGAGCTGTTTTTT. Translating it yields CASSYSFAGGRDTGELFF.

This clonotype was counted at least ten times. The chain carries TRBV7-2 and TRBJ2-5; 7 bases map to TRBD2. J was trimmed by 5 bases and V by 5 bases; bases with no gene match: 8. The CDR3 is 14 amino acids. Germline V gives CDR1 SGHTA, CDR2 FQGNSA. CDR3 region: CASSVWSGGETQYF. The CDR3 region has the DNA TGTGCCAGCAGCGTCTGGTCCGGGGGGGAGACCCAGTACTTC.